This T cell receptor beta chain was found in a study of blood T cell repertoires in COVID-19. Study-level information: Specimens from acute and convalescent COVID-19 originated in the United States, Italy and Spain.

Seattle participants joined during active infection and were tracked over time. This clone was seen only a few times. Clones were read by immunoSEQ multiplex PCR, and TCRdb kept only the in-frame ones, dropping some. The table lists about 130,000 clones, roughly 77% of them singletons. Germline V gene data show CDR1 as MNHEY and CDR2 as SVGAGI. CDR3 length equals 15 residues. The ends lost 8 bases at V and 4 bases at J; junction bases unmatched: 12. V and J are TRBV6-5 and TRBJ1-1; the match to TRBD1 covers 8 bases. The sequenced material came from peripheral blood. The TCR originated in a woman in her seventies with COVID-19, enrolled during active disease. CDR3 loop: CASQSVTQGATEAFF. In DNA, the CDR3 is TGTGCCAGCCAAAGCGTCACCCAGGGGGCCACTGAAGCTTTCTTT.